Below are 5 T cell receptor beta chains sequenced from a single sample in a study of T cell responses to AZD1222 COVID-19 vaccine. Some clones are missing from TCRdb's copy, which holds only in-frame ones; the method was immunoSEQ multiplex PCR. The repertoire consists of approximately 60,000 clones, with over 70% occurring once and the leading ten covering about 14%. The starting material was peripheral blood, obtained on day 0 of AZD1222 vaccination. The receptors come from an adult in good health.

The chain joins TRBV7-2 to TRBJ2-2, with 7 bases identical to TRBD1. Germline trimming cut 5 bases from V and 3 bases from J; bases unmatched to any gene: 9. This CDR3 has 16 amino acids. Germline V lookup: CDR1 SGHTA, CDR2 FQGNSA. CDR3 residues: CASSRVGGLDTGELFF. In nucleotides, the CDR3 is TGTGCCAGCAGCCGCGTAGGGGGCCTGGACACCGGGGAGCTGTTTTTT.

The J gene is TRBJ1-2, the V gene TRBV4-3; the D gene is possibly TRBD1 (6 bases). Germline CDR1 LGHNA, CDR2 YSLEER. The V end was cut by 1 base, the J end by 4 bases, with 19 bases between. This CDR3 is built from 17 residues. The CDR3 sequence is CASSQVTGGRFGYGYTF. In DNA, the CDR3 is TGCGCCAGCAGCCAAGTTACGGGGGGGCGCTTCGGCTATGGCTACACCTTC.

Of note for this clone: A read error may produce the germline difference seen at one junction end. The J gene is TRBJ2-3, the V gene TRBV4-3; D unresolved. The CDR3 runs to 13 residues. CDR1 and CDR2 (germline): LGHNA, YSLEER. The CDR3 protein is CASSQGSRDTQYF. CDR3 DNA: TGCGCCAGCAGCCAAGGTAGCAGAGATACGCAGTATTTT.

V gene TRBV13 combines with J gene TRBJ2-1; either TRBD1 or TRBD2 may supply D (5 bases each). Germline V gene sequence: CDR1 PRHDT, CDR2 FYEKMQ (reference sequence). The ends were cut back, 5 bases at V and 4 bases at J, with 18 bases in the middle. The CDR3 is 16 residues long. DNA of the CDR3: TGTGCCAGCAGCCGACAGATGGGGGTGACGTACAATGAGCAGTTCTTC. Protein: CASSRQMGVTYNEQFF.

This chain connects TRBV24-1 to TRBJ1-5, with TRBD1 matching 8 bases. Germline V gene sequence: CDR1 KGHDR, CDR2 SFDVKD. CDR3 length equals 15 residues. V lost 3 bases and J lost 5; bases outside the gene matches: 5. CDR3 amino acids: CATSDHRGIDQPQHF. The CDR3 DNA reads as TGTGCCACCAGTGATCACAGGGGGATTGATCAGCCCCAGCATTTT.